The next 18 T cell receptor beta chains were all read from a single sample in a study of siplizumab effects on memory and regulatory T cells. This table comes from immunoSEQ multiplex PCR, and its TCRdb copy is limited to in-frame clones, with some not included. The table includes 94,000 or so clones, 90% to 95% detected once. The sample comprised CD8+ T cells sorted from blood. Source of these receptors: a human donor in good health.

V usage is TRBV29-1 and J usage is TRBJ2-5, with a possible D match to TRBD2 (6 bases). The CDR3 loop spans 13 amino acids. Germline-derived CDR1 and CDR2 are SQVTM and ANQGSEA. V was clipped by 6 bases and J by 0 bases, with 11 bases between them. CDR3: CSVLASDQETQYF. In nucleotides, the CDR3 is TGCAGCGTCCTCGCTAGCGACCAAGAGACCCAGTACTTC.

The chain couples TRBV7-9 to TRBJ2-7; D gene uncertain. Germline CDR1 is SEHNR and CDR2 is FQNEAQ (reference sequence). The CDR3 extends over 14 amino acids. V was shortened by 5 bases and J by 0 bases, with 11 bases between the two germline ends. CDR3 amino acids: CASSVTGNSYEQYF. The CDR3 DNA reads TGTGCCAGCAGCGTAACCGGCAACTCCTACGAGCAGTACTTC.

The chain links TRBV7-9 to TRBJ1-2; 7 nucleotides align to TRBD1. This CDR3 is 15 amino acids long. Per germline, CDR1 SEHNR and CDR2 FQNEAQ (reference sequence). J lost 6 bases, V lost 5 bases, and 12 bases had no gene match. CDR3 in amino acids: CASSPQTGQKDGYTF. The DNA for the CDR3 is TGTGCCAGCAGCCCACAGACGGGACAGAAAGATGGCTACACCTTC.

V usage is TRBV6-5 and J usage is TRBJ2-3; 9 nucleotides align to TRBD2. V was clipped by 6 bases and J by 4 bases; unmatched bases: 5. CDR3 length: 14 residues. In germline, CDR1 is MNHEY, CDR2 SVGAGI. As DNA, the CDR3 is TGTGCCAGCAGCTTAGCGGGAGTCGCAGATACGCAGTATTTT. Its translation: CASSLAGVADTQYF.

The chain couples TRBV4-2 to TRBJ2-1; 9 bases are shared with TRBD2. This CDR3 region has 16 residues. Trimming cost V 0 bases and J 0 bases; bases outside gene matches: 0. The V gene's germline CDR1 is LGHNA and CDR2 YNFKEQ. The CDR3 spells CASSQDSGSSYNEQFF. The CDR3, as DNA: TGTGCCAGCAGCCAAGATAGCGGGAGCTCCTACAATGAGCAGTTCTTC.

The chain joins TRBV4-3 to TRBJ2-1; no firm D call. This CDR3 comprises 14 residues. CDR1 LGHNA and CDR2 YSLEER come from the germline V gene. V shed 0 bases and J shed 6 bases, with 9 bases lying between them. DNA for the CDR3: TGCGCCAGCAGCCAAGATCAGTGGCGCAATGAGCAGTTCTTC. Translated, it gives CASSQDQWRNEQFF.

The chain is built from TRBV21-1 and TRBJ2-3; the D call in the table, TRBD2, was not verified against the DNA. TRBV21-1 is a listed pseudogene. The CDR3 consists of 16 residues. The CDR3 loop is CASSFPLLTFTDTQYF. CDR3 DNA: TGTGCCAGCAGCTTCCCTCTGCTGACTTTCACAGATACGCAGTATTTT.

In its sample, this clone was seen once. The rearrangement uses TRBV5-5 and TRBJ2-7, with 7 bases aligning to TRBD1. The CDR3 has 15 amino acids. V gave up 0 bases and J gave up 9 bases; unmatched junction bases: 12. Germline V gene sequence: CDR1 SGHKS, CDR2 YYEKEE (reference sequence). CDR3 residues: CASSLVETGLFGQYF. CDR3 bases: TGTGCCAGCAGCTTGGTCGAGACAGGGCTTTTTGGGCAGTACTTC.

The rearrangement uses TRBV2 and TRBJ2-3; 10 positions match TRBD2. Germline CDR1 is SNHLY and CDR2 is FYNNEI. V shed 6 bases and J 2 bases; nucleotides not matched to a gene: 2. The CDR3 has 14 residues. The CDR3: CASRSGGATDTQYF. For the CDR3, the DNA is TGTGCCAGCAGGAGCGGGGGGGCCACAGATACGCAGTATTTT.

The chain carries TRBV4-3 and TRBJ1-5; no definite D call. The CDR3 runs 13 residues. The V end lost 0 bases, the J end lost 4 bases, and 4 bases lay between the germline ends. Germline V gives CDR1 LGHNA, CDR2 YSLEER. The CDR3 spells CASSQDINQPQHF. In DNA, the CDR3 is TGCGCCAGCAGCCAAGACATTAATCAGCCCCAGCATTTT.

The chain combines TRBV7-9 with TRBJ2-2, with TRBD2 identical over 13 bases. Per germline, CDR1 SEHNR and CDR2 FQNEAQ (reference sequence). The CDR3 loop spans 17 amino acids. V was pared by 4 bases and J by 4 bases, with 6 bases of the junction left unmatched. In DNA, the CDR3 is TGTGCCAGCAGCTGGACTAGCGGGGGCGGGGGCACCGGGGAGCTGTTTTTT. Translated, it gives CASSWTSGGGGTGELFF.

The chain is built from TRBV11-3 and TRBJ1-1; 9 bases align to TRBD1. CDR1 and CDR2 from the germline V gene are SGHNT and YENEEA. The CDR3 is made up of 14 amino acids. Trimming removed 2 bases from V and 3 bases from J; junction bases left unmatched: 1. The DNA for the CDR3 is TGTGCCAGCAGCTTAAGGGACAGGGACACTGAAGCTTTCTTT. Protein product: CASSLRDRDTEAFF.

The J gene is TRBJ2-7, the V gene TRBV27; no definite D call. CDR1 and CDR2 from the germline V gene are MNHEY and SMNVEV (reference sequence). The CDR3 has 14 residues. Trimming removed 6 bases from V and 0 bases from J, with 12 bases in between. CDR3: CASSLRSSSYEQYF. In DNA form, the CDR3 reads TGTGCCAGCAGCCTCCGTTCCTCCTCCTACGAGCAGTACTTC.

The chain uses TRBV15 and TRBJ1-6; TRBD1 might be the D (6 bases). The germline CDR1 and CDR2 sequences are LNHNV and YYDKDF (reference sequence). V lost 6 bases to trimming and J lost 9 bases, with 15 bases between them. This CDR3 is 14 amino acids long. The CDR3 protein is CATRETGSASPLHF. CDR3 DNA: TGTGCCACCAGGGAAACAGGGAGTGCTTCACCCCTCCACTTT.

V usage is TRBV7-9 and J usage is TRBJ2-7; TRBD1 is a possible D gene (5 bases). Trimming stripped 0 bases from V and 5 bases from J, with 17 bases between. The CDR3 has 16 residues. CDR1 is SEHNR and CDR2 is FQNEAQ in the germline V gene (reference sequence). The CDR3 spells CASSLARGWGQDEQYF. The CDR3 DNA reads TGTGCCAGCAGCTTAGCTAGGGGCTGGGGTCAAGACGAGCAGTACTTC.

This clone was recorded only once. The J gene is TRBJ2-1, the V gene TRBV7-2; 10 bases agree with TRBD1. The germline V gene encodes CDR1 SGHTA and CDR2 FQGNSA. The CDR3 sequence is 16 residues long. The V segment lost 7 bases and the J segment 4 bases; nucleotides outside the gene matches: 10. CDR3 protein: CASIPTRTGGYNEQFF. CDR3 in DNA: TGTGCCAGCATCCCGACCCGGACAGGGGGTTACAATGAGCAGTTCTTC.

This chain links TRBV4-2 with TRBJ2-7; D gene ambiguous. CDR3 length: 17 amino acids. V was clipped by 0 bases and J by 1 base, with 16 bases between them. Germline V CDR1 and CDR2: LGHNA, YNFKEQ. The CDR3 DNA is TGTGCCAGCAGCCAAGAAGCCTTGGCGGATTCATCCTACGAGCAGTACTTC. Translation: CASSQEALADSSYEQYF.

The chain employs TRBV25-1 and TRBJ2-1, with D unresolved. V lost 4 bases, J lost 9 bases, and 13 bases lay in between. CDR3 length: 13 residues. The germline V gene has CDR1 MGHDK and CDR2 SYGVNS. In nucleotides, the CDR3 is TGTGCCAGCAGTGGACTTGCTTTTGGTGAGCAGTTCTTC. Protein product: CASSGLAFGEQFF.